A selection of T cell receptor beta chains follows, all from one sample in a study of cytomegalovirus exposure and HLA in healthy donors. Profiled with immunoSEQ multiplex PCR; TCRdb holds only in-frame clones, not every one. The data show about 140,000 clones, 80% seen once. Sequencing was carried out using PBMCs. The receptors were gathered from a man in his forties in good health and CMV-seronegative. Both conserved end residues are part of each CDR3.

V gene	CDR3 protein
TRBV19	CASRMRGSGTEAFF
TRBV7-6	CASSLPVERRERQETQYF
TRBV6-5	CASTLSDRASHGYTF
TRBV9	CASSVRGGGTGELFF
TRBV7-8	CASSFVMAGGPSYEQYF
TRBV28	CATQGTSGNTIYF
TRBV11-2	CASSWTGDGEQYF
TRBV27	CASSSQAGYGYTF
TRBV7-9	CASSLSGGAYEQYF
TRBV5-4	CASSLDSPNYGYTF
TRBV5-4	CASSPGLAGQFF
TRBV2	CASSGRRTENNSPLHF
TRBV11-3	CASSLSGVSPTYEQYF
TRBV29-1	CSVGRGPPANEQFF
TRBV25-1	CASSELIPYEQYF
TRBV6-5	CASSYSGYAQTDTQYF
TRBV7-6	CASSPEIAGEDGTQYF
TRBV6-1	CASSESDGSGTYEQYF
TRBV6-5	CASRGQGGYGYTF
TRBV19	CASSSGFTDTQYF
TRBV25-1	CASSNLGQGSNEKLFF
TRBV19	CASSHRGFNEKLFF
TRBV7-9	CASQLAGVNEQFF
TRBV5-1	CASSLRSDTRSLSSYEQYF
TRBV5-8	CASSLARVPLSPLHF
TRBV7-9	CASSLAQGAAETQYF
TRBV6-5	CASSYDTGANYGYTF
TRBV6-6	CASTRDFNEKLFF
TRBV6-5	CASSLSLGNTEAFF
TRBV27	CASSPLAGGNNEQFF
TRBV14	CASSQDLGEGDDTEAFF
TRBV27	CASSPGQGAYEQYF